One TCR beta chain is described in this entry. The V gene's germline CDR1 is MNHNY and CDR2 SVGAGI (reference sequence). This CDR3 contains 15 residues. V was pared by 0 bases and J by 3 bases, with 9 bases between. Sequencing used immunoSEQ multiplex PCR; TCRdb keeps in-frame clones, though not all of them. The sample comprises 450,000 to 650,000 clones, about 80% of which are singletons, and 12% rests with the top ten. The entry originates in a study of shared clonotypes between healthy human individuals. The rearrangement joins TRBV6-6 to TRBJ1-5; D ambiguous. Sequencing was done on a sample of PBMCs. This sequence was found in a woman in her forties in good health. Some clones in this sample may be carry-over from other donors' samples. Here the CDR3 DNA reads TGTGCCAGCAGTTACTCGAGTCAAGTCAATCAGCCCCAGCATTTT. Protein sequence: CASSYSSQVNQPQHF.